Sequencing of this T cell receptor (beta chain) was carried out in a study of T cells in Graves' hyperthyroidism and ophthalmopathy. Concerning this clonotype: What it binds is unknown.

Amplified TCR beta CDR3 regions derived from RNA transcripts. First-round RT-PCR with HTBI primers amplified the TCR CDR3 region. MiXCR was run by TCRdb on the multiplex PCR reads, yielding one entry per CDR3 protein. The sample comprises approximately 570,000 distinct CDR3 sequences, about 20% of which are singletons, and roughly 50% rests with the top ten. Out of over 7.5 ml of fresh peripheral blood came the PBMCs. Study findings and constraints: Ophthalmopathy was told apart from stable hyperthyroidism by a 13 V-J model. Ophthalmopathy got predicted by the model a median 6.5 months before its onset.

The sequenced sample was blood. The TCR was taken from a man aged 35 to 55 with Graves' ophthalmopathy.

CDR3 sequence reads: CASSRSDSYNEQFF. The CDR3 DNA is TGCGCCAGCAGCCGATCTGATTCCTACAATGAGCAGTTCTTC. This sequence joins TRBV5-1 and TRBJ2-1; the D is unclear. The length of the CDR3 is 14 residues. Deletions cut 4 bases from V and 1 base from J, with 9 bases between. Germline CDR1 and CDR2: SGHRS and YFSETQ.